This T cell receptor beta chain was obtained from a study of blood T cell repertoires in COVID-19. In the study overall: Sites across the United States, Italy and Spain contributed samples from acute and convalescent COVID-19.

The J segment lost 6 bases and the V segment lost 4 bases, leaving 15 bases of the junction unmatched. CDR1 is SGHRS and CDR2 is YFSETQ in the germline V gene. CDR3 length: 16 amino acids. Per the original data handling: From reference gene primer amplification, estimates of nucleated cell counts were derived. The table came from immunoSEQ multiplex PCR; TCRdb's copy has only in-frame clones and leaves some out. V and J calls and clone size follow that table, whereas D and trimming were derived from the DNA. The sample yields over 90,000 clones, more than 75% seen once. Specimen: peripheral blood. This TCR was recovered from a man in his 60s with active or convalescent COVID-19. This sequence joins TRBV5-1 and TRBJ2-7, with 8 bases aligning to TRBD2. As DNA, the CDR3 is TGCGCCAGCAGCCCGAGACTTCGCCGGGAGGGCCCCGAGCAGTACTTC. This codes for CASSPRLRREGPEQYF.